The next 13 T cell receptor beta chains were all read from a single sample in a study of patients and donors after allogeneic stem cell transplantation. TCRdb called the RT-PCR reads again in MiXCR, with one record for every CDR3 protein. The table has more than 150,000 distinct CDR3 sequences, 35% to 50% seen once. Sample: blood, either unsorted or a sorted T cell fraction (not recorded which). All receptors derive from a human donor who was either an allogeneic HSCT recipient or a stem cell or donor lymphocyte infusion donor (not recorded which). It is not recorded whose cells these are; they may come from a transplant donor.

The table lists this clonotype with a few counts. V gene TRBV6-2 or TRBV6-3 combines with J gene TRBJ2-1, with 12 bases lining up with TRBD2. CDR1 and CDR2 (germline): MNHEY, SVGEGT. This CDR3 contains 15 residues. V lost 5 bases, J lost 7 bases, and 6 bases stayed unmatched. The CDR3 spells CASSRLAGERNEQFF. Written as DNA, the CDR3 is TGTGCCAGCAGTCGACTAGCGGGAGAAAGGAATGAGCAGTTCTTC.

This clonotype was observed a handful of times. J is TRBJ2-1 and V is TRBV12-3 or TRBV12-4, with D possibly TRBD1 on 6 matching bases. This CDR3 comprises 15 residues. Trimming removed 6 bases from V and 4 bases from J, with 16 bases in between. This chain's CDR3 is CASSLHGTLYNEQFF. CDR3 sequence (DNA): TGTGCCAGCAGCCTCCACGGGACACTATACAATGAGCAGTTCTTC.

The chain employs TRBV20-1 and TRBJ1-1; a weak D match, TRBD1 (5 bases). Germline V gives CDR1 DFQATT, CDR2 SNEGSKA (reference sequence). This CDR3 spans 14 amino acids. Trimming pared 2 bases from V and 4 bases from J, leaving 14 bases between. In nucleotides, the CDR3 is TGCAGTGCTAGAATGCCAGGGCGAGTCACTGAAGCTTTCTTT. Translating gives CSARMPGRVTEAFF.

This rearrangement joins TRBV25-1 to TRBJ1-1; D not certain. Trimming shortened V by 4 bases and J by 1 base, and 10 bases separated the two germline ends. Germline lookup yields CDR1 MGHDK and CDR2 SYGVNS. The CDR3 has 14 amino acids. The CDR3 DNA sequence: TGTGCCAGCAGTGTTTGGAACCCGAACACTGAAGCTTTCTTT. This encodes CASSVWNPNTEAFF.

This clonotype was seen once. The genes are TRBV12-3 or TRBV12-4 and TRBJ2-7; D uncertain. V was cut by 5 bases and J by 3 bases, with 14 bases left in between. The CDR3 contains 14 residues. DNA of the CDR3: TGTGCCAGCAGTCTCCGAACTTTTAGCTACGAGCAGTACTTC. Translated: CASSLRTFSYEQYF.

This clonotype was detected only a few times. This chain joins TRBV6-2 or TRBV6-3 and TRBJ1-5; the D gene is possibly TRBD1 (6 bases). V was shortened by 3 bases and J by 0 bases, with 15 bases between the two germline ends. The germline gives CDR1 MNHEY, CDR2 SVGEGT. This CDR3 is 17 amino acids long. CDR3 amino acids: CASSYRPGAYSNQPQHF. The CDR3 DNA is TGTGCCAGCAGTTATCGGCCAGGGGCCTATAGCAATCAGCCCCAGCATTTT.

This clonotype was seen a few times. Its ends do not fully match the called genes, so a read error is possible. The rearrangement links TRBV30 to TRBJ2-7; D might be TRBD1 (5 bases). This CDR3 is built from 10 residues. CDR1 GTSNPN and CDR2 SVGIG come from the germline V gene (reference sequence). The CDR3 is CAWSARQQYF. In DNA form, the CDR3 reads TGTGCCTGGAGTGCCCGACAGCAATACTTC. The full variable domain, with the rest looked up from reference TRBV30 and TRBJ2-7, is SQTIHQWPATLVQPVGSPLSLECTVEGTSNPNLYWYRQAAGRGLQLLFYSVGIGQISSEVPQNLSASRPQDRQFILSSKKLLLSDSGFYLCAWSARQQYFGPGTRLTVT.

This clonotype has at least ten counts. The chain is built from TRBV5-1 and TRBJ1-1; no firm D call. The CDR3 consists of 11 residues. Per germline, CDR1 SGHRS and CDR2 YFSETQ. Trimming left V 5 bases short and J 0 bases short, with 2 bases between. The CDR3 spells CASRLNTEAFF. The CDR3, as DNA: TGCGCCAGCAGACTGAACACTGAAGCTTTCTTT.

The chain links TRBV20-1 to TRBJ2-1; 12 bases map to TRBD2. The length of the CDR3 is 16 residues. The trim removed 3 bases at V and 4 bases at J, leaving 7 bases unmatched. CDR1 and CDR2 from the germline V gene are DFQATT and SNEGSKA (reference sequence). The CDR3: CSARPSGRARYNEQFF. The CDR3 DNA reads TGCAGTGCTAGGCCTAGCGGGAGGGCTAGGTACAATGAGCAGTTCTTC.

This clonotype has more than one count but fewer than ten. This chain joins TRBV7-6 and TRBJ1-1; D is undetermined. Trimming took off 4 bases at V and 3 bases at J, with 9 bases between the two ends. In germline, CDR1 is SGHVS, CDR2 FNYEAQ. The CDR3 is 13 amino acids. The CDR3 protein is CASSSSPDTEAFF. The CDR3 DNA sequence: TGTGCCAGCAGCTCCTCCCCTGACACTGAAGCTTTCTTT. Based on the CDR3 plus reference TRBV7-6 and TRBJ1-1, the full variable domain is GAGVSQSPRYKVTKRGQDVALRCDPISGHVSLYWYRQALGQGPEFLTYFNYEAQQDKSGLPNDRFSAERPEGSISTLTIQRTEQRDSAMYRCASSSSPDTEAFFGQGTRLTVV.

Only a few counts were recorded for this clonotype. The genes are TRBV10-3 and TRBJ2-1; D uncertain. This CDR3 spans 14 amino acids. Germline CDR1 is ENHRY and CDR2 is SYGVKD. The V and J ends lost 4 bases and 4 bases respectively, with 11 bases between them. The DNA for the CDR3 is TGTGCCATCAGTGTAGCCCCTGGATACAATGAGCAGTTCTTC. This codes for CAISVAPGYNEQFF.

The genes are TRBV5-6 and TRBJ2-1; D could derive from TRBD1 or TRBD2 (5 bases each). The CDR3 runs to 16 residues. CDR1 is SGHDT and CDR2 is YYEEEE in the germline V gene. V lost 4 bases to trimming and J lost 0 bases, with 14 bases between them. In DNA form, the CDR3 reads TGTGCCAGCAGCCCCGGGACGGCTAGCTCCTACAATGAGCAGTTCTTC. Translated, it gives CASSPGTASSYNEQFF.

The V call is TRBV2, the J call TRBJ1-2; D uncertain. The CDR3 is 15 amino acids. Germline CDR1 is SNHLY and CDR2 is FYNNEI. V gave up 6 bases and J gave up 0 bases, with 14 bases separating them. CDR3 region: CASSLTGTPNYGYTF. In nucleotides, the CDR3 is TGTGCCAGCAGCCTTACTGGAACCCCTAACTATGGCTACACCTTC.